This TCR beta chain was recorded in a study of post-analysis software for immune sequencing data. Study information: Patients had relapsing-remitting, secondary progressive or progressive-relapsing multiple sclerosis; some lacked subtype.

Points from the study as a whole: When the samples were clustered directly with F measure, those that had been prepared in the same batch showed strong co-clustering. There were five TRBV segments more frequent in patients than controls, and TRBV5-6, TRBV5-1 and TRBV20-1 were among them.

Comments on this clonotype: What it binds is unknown. One end of the junction varies from germline; a read error may be responsible.

Unique-molecular-identifier-tagged TCR beta cDNA libraries were used. Some 500,000 cDNA molecules were obtained per 1 to 10 million input T cells. TCRdb fed the PCR reads into MiXCR, producing one record per CDR3 protein. Of approximately 770,000 distinct CDR3 sequences listed, about 43% were seen once; the top ten hold approximately 4.4%. The CDR3 runs 12 residues. CDR1 and CDR2 from the germline V gene are SQVTM and ANQGSEA. The TCR comes from a girl aged 10 to 17 with multiple sclerosis. This rearrangement joins TRBV29-1 to TRBJ1-2; D gene ambiguous. The sequencing sample was made of blood. The CDR3 region is CSIDGVPYGYTF. The CDR3 DNA reads TGCAGCATTGACGGGGTCCCATATGGCTACACCTTC.